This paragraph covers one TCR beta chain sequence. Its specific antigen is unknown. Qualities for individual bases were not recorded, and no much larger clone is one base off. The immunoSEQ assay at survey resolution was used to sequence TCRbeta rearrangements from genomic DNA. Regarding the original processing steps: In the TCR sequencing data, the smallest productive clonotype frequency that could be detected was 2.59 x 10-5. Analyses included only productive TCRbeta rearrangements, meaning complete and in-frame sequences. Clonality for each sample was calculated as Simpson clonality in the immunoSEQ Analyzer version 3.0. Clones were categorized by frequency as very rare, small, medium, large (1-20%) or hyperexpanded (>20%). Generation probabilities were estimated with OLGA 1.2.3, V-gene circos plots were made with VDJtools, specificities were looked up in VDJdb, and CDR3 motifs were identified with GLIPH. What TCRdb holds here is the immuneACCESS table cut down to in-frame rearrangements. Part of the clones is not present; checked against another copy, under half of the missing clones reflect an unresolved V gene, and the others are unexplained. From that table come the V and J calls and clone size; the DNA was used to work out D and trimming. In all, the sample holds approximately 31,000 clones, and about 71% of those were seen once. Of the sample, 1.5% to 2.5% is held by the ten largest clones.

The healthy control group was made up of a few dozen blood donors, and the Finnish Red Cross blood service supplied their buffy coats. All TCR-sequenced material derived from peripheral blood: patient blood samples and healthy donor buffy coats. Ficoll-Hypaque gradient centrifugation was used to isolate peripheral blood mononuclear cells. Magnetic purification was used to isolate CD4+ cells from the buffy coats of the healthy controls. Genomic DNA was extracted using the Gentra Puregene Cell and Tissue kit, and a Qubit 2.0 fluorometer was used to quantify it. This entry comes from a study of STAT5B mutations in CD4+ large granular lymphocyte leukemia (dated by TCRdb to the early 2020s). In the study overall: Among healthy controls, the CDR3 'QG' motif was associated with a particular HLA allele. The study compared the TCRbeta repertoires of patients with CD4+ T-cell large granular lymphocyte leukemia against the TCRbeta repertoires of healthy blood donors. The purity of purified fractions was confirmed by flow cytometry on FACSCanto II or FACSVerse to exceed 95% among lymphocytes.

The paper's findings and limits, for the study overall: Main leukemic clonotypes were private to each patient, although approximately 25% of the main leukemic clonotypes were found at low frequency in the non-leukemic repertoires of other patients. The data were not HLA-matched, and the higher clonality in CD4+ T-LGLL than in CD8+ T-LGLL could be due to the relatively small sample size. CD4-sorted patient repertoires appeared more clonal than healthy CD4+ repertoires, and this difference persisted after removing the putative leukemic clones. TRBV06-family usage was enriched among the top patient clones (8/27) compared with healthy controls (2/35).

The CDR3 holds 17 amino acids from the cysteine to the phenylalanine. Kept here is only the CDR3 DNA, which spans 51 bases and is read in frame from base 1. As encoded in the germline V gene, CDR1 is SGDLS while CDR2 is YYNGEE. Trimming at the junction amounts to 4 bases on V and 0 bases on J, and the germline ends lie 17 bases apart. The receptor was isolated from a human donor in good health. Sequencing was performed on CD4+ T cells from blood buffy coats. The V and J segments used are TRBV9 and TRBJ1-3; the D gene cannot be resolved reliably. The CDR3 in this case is CASSPSRRGSSGNTIYF. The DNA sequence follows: TGTGCCAGCAGCCCGAGTCGACGGGGAAGCTCTGGAAACACCATATATTTT.